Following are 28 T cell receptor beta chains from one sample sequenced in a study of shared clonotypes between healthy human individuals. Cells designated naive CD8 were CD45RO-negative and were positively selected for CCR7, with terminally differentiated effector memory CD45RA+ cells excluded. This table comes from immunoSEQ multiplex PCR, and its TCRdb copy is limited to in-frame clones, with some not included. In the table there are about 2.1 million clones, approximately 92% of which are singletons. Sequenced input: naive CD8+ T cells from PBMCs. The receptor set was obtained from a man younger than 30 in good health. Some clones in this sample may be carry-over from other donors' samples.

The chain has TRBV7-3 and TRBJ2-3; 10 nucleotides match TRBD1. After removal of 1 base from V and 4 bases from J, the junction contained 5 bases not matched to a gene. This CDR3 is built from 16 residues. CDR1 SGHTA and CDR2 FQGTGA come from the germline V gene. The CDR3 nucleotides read TGTGCCAGCAGCTTAATGACAGGGGGCGCCCCAGATACGCAGTATTTT. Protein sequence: CASSLMTGGAPDTQYF.

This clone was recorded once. The CDR3 DNA sequence: TGTGCCAGCAGTGAGTACCGACAGGACCGCAACTATGGCTACACCTTC. Its protein is CASSEYRQDRNYGYTF. The rearrangement uses TRBV25-1 and TRBJ1-2, with D perhaps matching TRBD1 (6 bases). CDR1 and CDR2 (germline): MGHDK, SYGVNS. CDR3 length equals 16 residues. V gave up 3 bases and J gave up 2 bases, with 16 bases separating them.

CDR3 DNA: TGTGCCAGCAGCCGTTACGCCGGGACCGGTACGATTAACGAGCAGTACTTC. It codes for CASSRYAGTGTINEQYF. V is TRBV27 and J is TRBJ2-7; possibly TRBD1 or TRBD2 for D (5 bases each). CDR1 is MNHEY and CDR2 is SMNVEV in the germline V gene (reference sequence). Trimming removed 6 bases at V and 5 bases at J, with 26 bases between. This CDR3 has 17 amino acids.

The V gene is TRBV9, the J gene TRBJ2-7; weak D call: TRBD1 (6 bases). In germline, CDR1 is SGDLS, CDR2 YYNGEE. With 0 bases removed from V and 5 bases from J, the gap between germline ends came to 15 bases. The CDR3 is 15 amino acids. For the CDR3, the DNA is TGTGCCAGCAGCGTAGGAGGGGGATTGGGCAACGAGCAGTACTTC. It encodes CASSVGGGLGNEQYF.

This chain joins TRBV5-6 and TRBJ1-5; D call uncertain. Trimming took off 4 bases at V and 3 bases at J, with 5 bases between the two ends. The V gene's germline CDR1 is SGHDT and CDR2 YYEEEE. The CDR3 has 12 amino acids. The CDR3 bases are TGTGCCAGCAGCGGACTCAATCAGCCCCAGCATTTT. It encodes CASSGLNQPQHF.

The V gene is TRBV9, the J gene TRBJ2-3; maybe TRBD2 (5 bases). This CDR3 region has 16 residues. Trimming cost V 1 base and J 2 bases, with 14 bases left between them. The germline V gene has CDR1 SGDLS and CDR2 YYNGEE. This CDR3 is CASSVNSETFTDTQYF. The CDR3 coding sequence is TGTGCCAGCAGCGTAAATAGCGAGACATTCACAGATACGCAGTATTTT.

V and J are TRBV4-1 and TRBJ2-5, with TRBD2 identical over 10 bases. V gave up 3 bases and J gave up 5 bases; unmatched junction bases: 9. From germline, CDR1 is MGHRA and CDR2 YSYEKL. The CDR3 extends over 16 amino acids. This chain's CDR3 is CASSHPAGGREETQYF. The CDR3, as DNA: TGCGCCAGCAGCCACCCAGCGGGAGGGAGGGAGGAGACCCAGTACTTC.

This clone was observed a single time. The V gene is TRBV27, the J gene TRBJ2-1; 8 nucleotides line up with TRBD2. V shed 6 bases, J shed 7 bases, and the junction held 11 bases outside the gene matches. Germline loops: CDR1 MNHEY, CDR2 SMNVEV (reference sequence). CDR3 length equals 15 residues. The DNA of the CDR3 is TGTGCCAGCAGCTCCATTAGCGGGATTTATAATGAGCAGTTCTTC. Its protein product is CASSSISGIYNEQFF.

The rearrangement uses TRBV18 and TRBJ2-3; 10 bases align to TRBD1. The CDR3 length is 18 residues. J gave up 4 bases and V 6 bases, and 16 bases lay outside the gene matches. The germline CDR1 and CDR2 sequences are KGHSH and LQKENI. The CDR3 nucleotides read TGTGCCAGCTCCCGATATACTCCGGGACAGGGGACCGCAGATACGCAGTATTTT. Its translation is CASSRYTPGQGTADTQYF.

The DNA of the CDR3 is TGTGCCAGCAGTTTATCAGAGGGAATCTACAATGAGCAGTTCTTC. It codes for CASSLSEGIYNEQFF. V gene TRBV27 combines with J gene TRBJ2-1, with D perhaps matching TRBD2 (5 bases). The germline V and J ends were trimmed by 0 bases and 3 bases, with 9 bases remaining between them. Germline loops: CDR1 MNHEY, CDR2 SMNVEV (reference sequence). The CDR3 sequence is 15 residues long.

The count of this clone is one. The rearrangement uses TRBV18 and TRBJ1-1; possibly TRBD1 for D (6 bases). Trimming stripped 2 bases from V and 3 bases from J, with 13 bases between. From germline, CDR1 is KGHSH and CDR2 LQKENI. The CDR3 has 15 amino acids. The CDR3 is CASSPVPGADTEAFF. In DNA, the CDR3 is TGTGCCAGCTCACCAGTGCCGGGGGCAGACACTGAAGCTTTCTTT.

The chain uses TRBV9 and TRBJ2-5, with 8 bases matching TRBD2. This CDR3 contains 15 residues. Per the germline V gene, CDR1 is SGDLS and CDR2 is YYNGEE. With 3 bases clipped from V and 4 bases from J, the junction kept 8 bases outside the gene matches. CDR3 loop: CASSGSGRSGETQYF. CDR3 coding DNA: TGTGCCAGCAGCGGAAGCGGGAGATCAGGAGAGACCCAGTACTTC.

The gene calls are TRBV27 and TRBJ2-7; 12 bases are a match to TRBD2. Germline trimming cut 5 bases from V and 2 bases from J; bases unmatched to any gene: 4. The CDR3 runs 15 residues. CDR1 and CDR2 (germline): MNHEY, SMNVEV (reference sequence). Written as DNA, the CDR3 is TGTGCCAGCAGTGGACTAGCGGGGATAACCTACGAGCAGTACTTC. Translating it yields CASSGLAGITYEQYF.

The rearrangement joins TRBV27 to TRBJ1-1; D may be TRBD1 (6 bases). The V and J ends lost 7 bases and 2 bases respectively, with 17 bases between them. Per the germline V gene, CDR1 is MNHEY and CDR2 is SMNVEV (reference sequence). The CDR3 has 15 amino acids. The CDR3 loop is CASNFETGGNTEAFF. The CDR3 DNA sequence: TGTGCCAGCAACTTTGAGACAGGAGGCAACACTGAAGCTTTCTTT.

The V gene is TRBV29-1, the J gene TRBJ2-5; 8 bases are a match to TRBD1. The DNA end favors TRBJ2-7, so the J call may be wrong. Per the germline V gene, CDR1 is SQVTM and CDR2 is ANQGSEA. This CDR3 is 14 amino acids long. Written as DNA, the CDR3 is TGCAGCGTTGCAGGCCAGGGGGCCTCCTACGAGCAGTACTTC. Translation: CSVAGQGASYEQYF.

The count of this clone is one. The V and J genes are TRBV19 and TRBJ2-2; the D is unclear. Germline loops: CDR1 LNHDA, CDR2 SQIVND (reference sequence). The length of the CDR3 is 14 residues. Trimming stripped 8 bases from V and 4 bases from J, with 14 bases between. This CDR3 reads CASLAAKSTGELFF. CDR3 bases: TGTGCCAGTCTCGCCGCCAAAAGCACCGGGGAGCTGTTTTTT. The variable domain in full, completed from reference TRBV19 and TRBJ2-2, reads DGGITQSPKYLFRKEGQNVTLSCEQNLNHDAMYWYRQDPGQGLRLIYYSQIVNDFQKGDIAEGYSVSREKKESFPLTVTSAQKNPTAFYLCASLAAKSTGELFFGEGSRLTVL.

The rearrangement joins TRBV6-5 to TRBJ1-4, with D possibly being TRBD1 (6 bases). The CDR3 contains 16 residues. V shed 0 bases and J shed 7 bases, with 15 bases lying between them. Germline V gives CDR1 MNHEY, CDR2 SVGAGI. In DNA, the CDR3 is TGTGCCAGCAGTTACTCGACGGGGGCGCGGGTTGAAAAACTGTTTTTT. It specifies CASSYSTGARVEKLFF.

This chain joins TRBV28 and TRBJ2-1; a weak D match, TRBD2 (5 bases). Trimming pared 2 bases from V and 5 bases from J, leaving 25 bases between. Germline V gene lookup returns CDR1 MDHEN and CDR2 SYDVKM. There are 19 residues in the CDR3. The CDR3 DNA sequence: TGTGCCAGCAGTTTAAGCCCCGCCAGGTGGGAGTCACAAAACAATGAGCAGTTCTTC. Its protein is CASSLSPARWESQNNEQFF. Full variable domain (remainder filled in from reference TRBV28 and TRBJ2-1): DVKVTQSSRYLVKRTGEKVFLECVQDMDHENMFWYRQDPGLGLRLIYFSYDVKMKEKGDIPEGYSVSREKKERFSLILESASTNQTSMYLCASSLSPARWESQNNEQFFGPGTRLTVL.

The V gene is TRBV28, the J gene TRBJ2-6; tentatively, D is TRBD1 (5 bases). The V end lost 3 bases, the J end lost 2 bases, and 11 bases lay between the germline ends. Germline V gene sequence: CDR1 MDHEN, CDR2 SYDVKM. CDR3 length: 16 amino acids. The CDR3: CASSFFQGPGANVLTF. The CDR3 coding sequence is TGTGCCAGCAGTTTTTTTCAGGGTCCTGGGGCCAACGTCCTGACTTTC.

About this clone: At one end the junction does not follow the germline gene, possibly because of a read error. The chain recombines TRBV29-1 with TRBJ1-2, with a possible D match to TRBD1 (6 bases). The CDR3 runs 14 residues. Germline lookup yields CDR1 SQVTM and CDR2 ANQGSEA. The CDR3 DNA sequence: TGCAGCGTGGAAGACAGGTCAAGAAACTATGGCTACACCTTC. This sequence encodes CSVEDRSRNYGYTF. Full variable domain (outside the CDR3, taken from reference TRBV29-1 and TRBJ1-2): SAVISQKPSRDICQRGTSLTIQCQVDSQVTMMFWYRQQPGQSLTLIATANQGSEATYESGFVIDKFPISRPNLTFSTLTVSNMSPEDSSIYLCSVEDRSRNYGYTFGSGTRLTVV.

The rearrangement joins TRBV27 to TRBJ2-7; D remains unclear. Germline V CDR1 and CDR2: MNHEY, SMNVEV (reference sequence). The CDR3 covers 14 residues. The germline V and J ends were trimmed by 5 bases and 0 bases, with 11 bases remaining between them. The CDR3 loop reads CASSLTTSSYEQYF. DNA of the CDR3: TGTGCCAGCAGTCTAACGACAAGCTCCTACGAGCAGTACTTC.

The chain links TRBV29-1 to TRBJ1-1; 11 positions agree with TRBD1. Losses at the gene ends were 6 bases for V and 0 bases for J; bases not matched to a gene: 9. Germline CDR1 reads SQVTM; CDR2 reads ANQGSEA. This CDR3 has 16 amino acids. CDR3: CSVRRRTGGVNTEAFF. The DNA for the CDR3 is TGCAGCGTACGGCGACGGACAGGGGGCGTGAACACTGAAGCTTTCTTT.

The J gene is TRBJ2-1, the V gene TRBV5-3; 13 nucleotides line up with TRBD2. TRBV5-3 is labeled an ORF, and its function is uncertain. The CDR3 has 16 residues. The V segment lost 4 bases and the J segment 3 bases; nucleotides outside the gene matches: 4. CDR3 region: CARSTRTSGSYNEQFF. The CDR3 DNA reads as TGTGCCAGAAGCACACGGACTAGCGGGAGCTACAATGAGCAGTTCTTC.

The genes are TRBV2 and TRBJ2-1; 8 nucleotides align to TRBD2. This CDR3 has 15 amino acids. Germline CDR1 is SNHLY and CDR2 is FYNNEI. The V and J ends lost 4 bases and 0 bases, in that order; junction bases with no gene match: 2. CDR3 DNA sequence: TGTGCCAGCAGTGCGAGCGGGAGCTCCTACAATGAGCAGTTCTTC. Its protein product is CASSASGSSYNEQFF.

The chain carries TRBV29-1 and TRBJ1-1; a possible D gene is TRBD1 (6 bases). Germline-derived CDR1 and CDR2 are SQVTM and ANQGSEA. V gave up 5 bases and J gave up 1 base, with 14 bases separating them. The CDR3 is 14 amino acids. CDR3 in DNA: TGCAGCGTTTTTTTAGGGACACCGAACACTGAAGCTTTCTTT. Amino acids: CSVFLGTPNTEAFF.

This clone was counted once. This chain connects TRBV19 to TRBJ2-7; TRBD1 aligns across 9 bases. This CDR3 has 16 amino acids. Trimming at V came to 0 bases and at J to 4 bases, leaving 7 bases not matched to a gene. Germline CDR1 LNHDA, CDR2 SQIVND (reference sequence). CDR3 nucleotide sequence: TGTGCCAGTAGTATAGATTTTCGGACAGGGGTATACGAGCAGTACTTC. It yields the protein CASSIDFRTGVYEQYF.

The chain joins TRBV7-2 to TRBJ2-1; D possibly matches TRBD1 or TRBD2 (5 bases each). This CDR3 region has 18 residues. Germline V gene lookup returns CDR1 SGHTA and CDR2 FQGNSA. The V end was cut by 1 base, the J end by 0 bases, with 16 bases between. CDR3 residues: CASSLEAFLGTSYNEQFF. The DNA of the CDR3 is TGTGCCAGCAGCTTAGAGGCCTTTTTAGGGACCTCCTACAATGAGCAGTTCTTC.

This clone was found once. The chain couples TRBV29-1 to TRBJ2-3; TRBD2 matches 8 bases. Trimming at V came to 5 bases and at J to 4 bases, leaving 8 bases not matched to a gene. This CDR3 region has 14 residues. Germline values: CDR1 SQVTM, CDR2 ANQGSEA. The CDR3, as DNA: TGCAGCGTTAAGGGAGCGGGAGTTGCAGATACGCAGTATTTT. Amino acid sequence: CSVKGAGVADTQYF.